This TCR beta chain was sequenced during a study of cytomegalovirus exposure and HLA in healthy donors. Overall study results and limits: Rare sequences made up most TCRs, while some public TCRs were found in many donors. Cytomegalovirus association was listed for about 170 TCR beta chains. That first-cohort TCR clusters tended to co-occur in the approximately 120 validation repertoires was found in a later analysis. The classifier, whose performance was assessed in both the original and validation cohorts, reportedly diagnosed cytomegalovirus status with high specificity and sensitivity.

Trimming removed 2 bases at V and 0 bases at J, with 4 bases between. From germline, CDR1 is SEHNR and CDR2 FQNEAQ (reference sequence). The CDR3 consists of 13 residues. Profiled with immunoSEQ multiplex PCR; TCRdb holds only in-frame clones, not every one. The repertoire holds over 200,000 clones, 90% seen once, with under 0.4% in the top ten. Only a few counts were recorded for this clone. Its antigen is unknown. Material for sequencing was PBMCs. The chain links TRBV7-9 to TRBJ1-1; no reliable D call. The TCR comes from a woman in her late teens or twenties in good health and CMV-seronegative. This CDR3 reads CASSLTLNTEAFF. CDR3 in DNA: TGTGCCAGCAGCTTAACATTGAACACTGAAGCTTTCTTT.